This TCR beta chain originates from a study of post-analysis software for immune sequencing data. Background on the study: Included among the disease courses, which were recorded for the cohort, were relapsing-remitting, secondary progressive and progressive-relapsing multiple sclerosis. Study results and caveats: There was significantly lower normalized Chao1 diversity in multiple sclerosis patients than in controls. In patients, a few TRBV segments were more frequent than in controls, with TRBV5-6, TRBV5-1 and TRBV20-1 among them.

This clonotype was found many times. What it binds is not known. Included in the TCR beta cDNA libraries were unique molecular identifiers. T cells numbering roughly 0.95 to 10 million yielded around 500,000 cDNA molecules. MiXCR was run by TCRdb on the PCR reads, yielding one entry per CDR3 protein. This table holds 550,000 to 700,000 distinct CDR3 sequences, roughly 45% found once. There are 15 residues in the CDR3. The ends were cut back, 4 bases at V and 2 bases at J, with 12 bases in the middle. The V gene's germline CDR1 is KGHDR and CDR2 SFDVKD. The receptor's source is a girl aged 5-17 years with multiple sclerosis. The rearrangement uses TRBV24-1 and TRBJ2-3, with a possible D match to TRBD1 (6 bases). The sample comprised blood. The CDR3 DNA is TGTGCCACCAGTGACCCTGGACAGAACACAGATACGCAGTATTTT. Its protein is CATSDPGQNTDTQYF.